Each of the 8 T cell receptor beta chains below was sequenced from the same sample in a study of blood T cell repertoires in COVID-19. The method was immunoSEQ multiplex PCR; TCRdb's version includes in-frame clones alone and lacks a portion of them. The repertoire holds hundreds of thousands of clones, with about 88% as singletons. Specimen: peripheral blood. All receptors derive from a man aged 18 to 30 with COVID-19, enrolled during active disease.

The chain has TRBV7-6 and TRBJ2-7; 11 bases align to TRBD2. V was clipped by 2 bases and J by 5 bases; unmatched bases: 11. Germline V gives CDR1 SGHVS, CDR2 FNYEAQ. The CDR3 contains 17 residues. The CDR3 DNA reads as TGTGCCAGCAGCTTAAGTAGCGGGAGGGCCTGGTTCGACGAGCAGTACTTC. It encodes CASSLSSGRAWFDEQYF. Using reference TRBV7-6 and TRBJ2-7 for the parts outside the CDR3, the full variable domain is GAGVSQSPRYKVTKRGQDVALRCDPISGHVSLYWYRQALGQGPEFLTYFNYEAQQDKSGLPNDRFSAERPEGSISTLTIQRTEQRDSAMYRCASSLSSGRAWFDEQYFGPGTRLTVT.

A single count supports this clone. V is TRBV2 and J is TRBJ1-1; 9 bases match TRBD1. V trimming: 8 bases; J trimming: 0 bases; junction bases outside the gene matches: 4. The CDR3 loop spans 14 amino acids. CDR1 and CDR2 (germline): SNHLY, FYNNEI. The CDR3 region has the DNA TGTGCCAGCGGACAGGGGCAACTGAACACTGAAGCTTTCTTT. This sequence encodes CASGQGQLNTEAFF.

A remark on this clone: Compared with germline, one end of the junction differs, possibly owing to a read error. The rearrangement links TRBV7-7 to TRBJ2-1; 10 bases are shared with TRBD1. This CDR3 spans 16 amino acids. Germline lookup yields CDR1 SSHAT and CDR2 FNYEAQ (reference sequence). The CDR3 loop is CASSLAPGTGAHEQFF. The CDR3 DNA is TGTGCTAGCAGCTTAGCCCCCGGGACAGGGGCCCATGAGCAGTTCTTC. Using reference TRBV7-7 and TRBJ2-1 for the parts outside the CDR3, the full variable domain is GAGVSQSPRYKVTKRGQDVTLRCDPISSHATLYWYQQALGQGPEFLTYFNYEAQPDKSGLPSDRFSAERPEGSISTLTIQRTEQRDSAMYRCASSLAPGTGAHEQFFGPGTRLTVL.

The gene calls are TRBV7-9 and TRBJ2-2, with D unclear. CDR3 length: 16 residues. Trimming cost V 2 bases and J 0 bases, with 10 bases left between them. Germline V gene lookup returns CDR1 SEHNR and CDR2 FQNEAQ (reference sequence). This CDR3 is CASSLSPGSNTGELFF. The CDR3 DNA sequence: TGTGCCAGCAGCTTATCCCCCGGGTCGAACACCGGGGAGCTGTTTTTT.

The chain carries TRBV5-1 and TRBJ2-5; the D is unclear. Germline V CDR1 and CDR2: SGHRS, YFSETQ. V was cut by 0 bases and J by 2 bases, with 17 bases left in between. The length of the CDR3 is 17 residues. In DNA, the CDR3 is TGCGCCAGCAGCTTGGCCGCTGGTCTCCCGGTGCAAGAGACCCAGTACTTC. Protein: CASSLAAGLPVQETQYF.

Note on this clone: The sample contains more than one DNA sequence encoding this CDR3. V is TRBV5-1 and J is TRBJ2-5, with a possible D match to TRBD2 (6 bases). CDR1 is SGHRS and CDR2 is YFSETQ in the germline V gene. This CDR3 has 13 amino acids. Trimming stripped 1 base from V and 4 bases from J, with 8 bases between. The CDR3 DNA reads as TGCGCCAGCAGCTTGCAGGGAGGAGAGACCCAGTACTTC. Its translation: CASSLQGGETQYF.

The rearrangement links TRBV30 to TRBJ1-5; 7 nucleotides agree with TRBD1. There are 14 residues in the CDR3. The J segment lost 6 bases and the V segment lost 4 bases, leaving 9 bases of the junction unmatched. CDR1 GTSNPN and CDR2 SVGIG come from the germline V gene (reference sequence). DNA of the CDR3: TGTGCCTGGACGCGAAACAGGGGAGCTCAGCCCCAGCATTTT. The encoded protein is CAWTRNRGAQPQHF.

This clone was counted between two and nine times. The genes are TRBV14 and TRBJ1-5, with D tentatively TRBD1 (5 bases). The CDR3 covers 17 residues. The germline V and J ends were trimmed by 2 bases and 0 bases, with 14 bases remaining between them. Per the germline V gene, CDR1 is SGHDN and CDR2 is FVKESK. The CDR3 protein is CASSQPRTPHSNQPQHF. CDR3 DNA: TGTGCCAGCAGCCAACCCCGGACACCCCATAGCAATCAGCCCCAGCATTTT.